Each of the 27 T cell receptor beta chains below was sequenced from the same sample in a study of cytomegalovirus exposure and HLA in healthy donors. The PCR used 60 Vbeta and 13 Jbeta primers. Profiling relied on immunoSEQ multiplex PCR, and the TCRdb table lists in-frame clones only, not all of them. This table holds over 150,000 clones, around 82% found once. The sample comprised PBMCs. The receptors derive from a boy aged 2 to 10 in good health and CMV-seronegative.

This clone was found once. This chain uses TRBV9 with TRBJ1-5; TRBD1 aligns across 9 bases. V was clipped by 3 bases and J by 6 bases; unmatched bases: 4. Germline V gene lookup returns CDR1 SGDLS and CDR2 YYNGEE. The CDR3 spans 14 residues. The CDR3 reads CASSGGQGGQPQHF. The CDR3 DNA reads as TGTGCCAGCAGCGGGGGACAGGGAGGTCAGCCCCAGCATTTT.

The chain employs TRBV29-1 and TRBJ2-5; TRBD2 matches at 8 bases. The DNA end favors TRBJ2-7, so the J call may be wrong. This CDR3 region has 14 residues. Germline lookup yields CDR1 SQVTM and CDR2 ANQGSEA. CDR3 bases: TGCAGCGTTGAGTCTGGGACTAGCTCCTACGAGCAGTACTTC. Residues: CSVESGTSSYEQYF.

This clone came up a few times. V gene TRBV11-2 combines with J gene TRBJ1-4; TRBD1 matches at 7 bases. Unmatched junction bases numbered 6, after V lost 3 bases and J lost 8 bases. Germline V gives CDR1 SGHAT, CDR2 FQNNGV. This CDR3 has 14 amino acids. The CDR3 protein is CASSFGTEEEKLFF. The CDR3 coding sequence is TGTGCCAGCAGCTTCGGGACAGAAGAAGAAAAACTGTTTTTT.

A note on this clone: The junction differs from germline at one of its ends, possibly a read error. This rearrangement joins TRBV7-9 to TRBJ2-5; D perhaps matches TRBD2 (6 bases). The V gene's germline CDR1 is SEHNR and CDR2 FQNEAQ (reference sequence). The CDR3 has 13 residues. In DNA form, the CDR3 reads TGTTCCAGCAGCCCGGGGGTACAAGAGACCCAGTACTTC. Its translation: CSSSPGVQETQYF. Drawing the rest from reference TRBV7-9 and TRBJ2-5, the complete variable domain is DTGVSQNPRHKITKRGQNVTFRCDPISEHNRLYWYRQTLGQGPEFLTYFQNEAQLEKSRLLSDRFSAERPKGSFSTLEIQRTEQGDSAMYLCSSSPGVQETQYFGPGTRLLVL.

V usage is TRBV5-4 and J usage is TRBJ2-3; 7 bases line up with TRBD2. The V gene's germline CDR1 is SGHNT and CDR2 YYREEE (reference sequence). V shed 3 bases and J 3 bases; nucleotides not matched to a gene: 10. There are 16 residues in the CDR3. CDR3 region: CASSSQWASGTDTQYF. The CDR3 DNA is TGTGCCAGCAGCTCCCAGTGGGCTAGCGGTACAGATACGCAGTATTTT.

The chain combines TRBV6-5 with TRBJ2-7; D not certain. V lost 4 bases and J lost 0, with 7 bases in between. The CDR3 extends over 13 amino acids. Looked up from germline, CDR1 is MNHEY and CDR2 is SVGAGI. The CDR3 here is CASSLSISYEQYF. The CDR3 DNA reads TGTGCCAGCAGTTTGTCTATCTCCTACGAGCAGTACTTC.

This chain uses TRBV25-1 with TRBJ1-1; D possibly corresponds to TRBD1 (5 bases). The germline CDR1 and CDR2 sequences are MGHDK and SYGVNS. The CDR3 length is 15 residues. Trimming cost V 2 bases and J 5 bases, with 15 bases left between them. The CDR3 coding sequence is TGTGCCAGCAGTGAAACGGCAGGGCCTGATACTGAAGCTTTCTTT. It yields the protein CASSETAGPDTEAFF.

The chain combines TRBV6-1 with TRBJ1-5; no definite D call. CDR3 size: 13 residues. CDR1 MNHNS and CDR2 SASEGT come from the germline V gene. Trimming removed 6 bases at V and 0 bases at J, with 6 bases between. The CDR3 sequence: CASRGDSNQPQHF. CDR3 in DNA: TGTGCCAGCAGGGGAGATAGCAATCAGCCCCAGCATTTT.

The rearrangement joins TRBV4-1 to TRBJ2-7, with 7 bases lining up with TRBD1. Germline CDR1 reads MGHRA; CDR2 reads YSYEKL. The CDR3 runs 14 residues. Trimming took 4 bases from V and 4 from J; bases not matched to a gene: 7. CDR3 amino acids: CASSPTRTGYEQYF. CDR3 sequence (DNA): TGCGCCAGCAGCCCCACCAGGACAGGATACGAGCAGTACTTC.

The V call is TRBV9, the J call TRBJ2-3; 9 bases fit TRBD2. Germline CDR1 SGDLS, CDR2 YYNGEE. Unmatched junction bases numbered 6, after V lost 1 base and J lost 6 bases. This CDR3 has 15 residues. CDR3 region: CASSVLAGVFDTQYF. The CDR3 nucleotides read TGTGCCAGCAGCGTATTAGCGGGAGTTTTCGATACGCAGTATTTT.

The CDR3: CAISGPGSEAFF. The CDR3 bases are TGTGCCATCAGTGGCCCGGGGTCTGAAGCTTTCTTT. The rearrangement links TRBV10-3 to TRBJ1-1; no firm D call. The CDR3 is made up of 12 amino acids. Germline V lookup: CDR1 ENHRY, CDR2 SYGVKD. Trimming took off 4 bases at V and 6 bases at J, with 9 bases between the two ends.

This chain links TRBV9 with TRBJ1-4; weak D call: TRBD1 (5 bases). V was shortened by 0 bases and J by 3 bases, with 9 bases between the two germline ends. Germline CDR1 reads SGDLS; CDR2 reads YYNGEE. The CDR3 sequence is 15 residues long. DNA for the CDR3: TGTGCCAGCAGCGTAGCAGGGAACCCTAATGAAAAACTGTTTTTT. Residues: CASSVAGNPNEKLFF. The full variable domain, rest sourced from reference TRBV9 and TRBJ1-4, is DSGVTQTPKHLITATGQRVTLRCSPRSGDLSVYWYQQSLDQGLQFLIQYYNGEERAKGNILERFSAQQFPDLHSELNLSSLELGDSALYFCASSVAGNPNEKLFFGSGTQLSVL.

This clone has only a few counts. J is TRBJ1-1 and V is TRBV10-2; 7 bases match TRBD1. The ends lost 8 bases at V and 1 base at J; junction bases unmatched: 1. In germline, CDR1 is WSHSY, CDR2 SAAADI. The CDR3 consists of 12 residues. CDR3 sequence reads: CASRDRNTEAFF. The CDR3 region has the DNA TGCGCCAGCCGGGACAGGAACACTGAAGCTTTCTTT.

J is TRBJ2-7 and V is TRBV27; 10 positions agree with TRBD2. Trimming cost V 7 bases and J 1 base; bases outside gene matches: 7. CDR3 length equals 15 residues. CDR1 and CDR2 from the germline V gene are MNHEY and SMNVEV (reference sequence). CDR3 in amino acids: CASTRLAGQSYEQYF. In DNA form, the CDR3 reads TGTGCCAGCACCAGACTAGCGGGTCAATCCTACGAGCAGTACTTC.

V and J are TRBV2 and TRBJ2-2, with 7 nucleotides matching TRBD1. The ends lost 5 bases at V and 5 bases at J; junction bases unmatched: 14. Germline CDR1 SNHLY, CDR2 FYNNEI. This CDR3 is 17 amino acids long. The CDR3 sequence: CASSRDRVVLGTGELFF. Here the CDR3 DNA reads TGTGCCAGCAGTCGCGACAGGGTAGTGTTAGGAACCGGGGAGCTGTTTTTT.

This clone was detected once. The same CDR3 is also encoded by other DNA sequences in this sample. The genes are TRBV18 and TRBJ2-1; 14 nucleotides line up with TRBD2. Germline V gene sequence: CDR1 KGHSH, CDR2 LQKENI. Germline trimming cut 3 bases from V and 0 bases from J; bases unmatched to any gene: 4. The CDR3 is 18 residues long. Written as DNA, the CDR3 is TGTGCCAGCTCACCGGGACTAGCGGGGGCGAGCTCCTACAATGAGCAGTTCTTC. It encodes CASSPGLAGASSYNEQFF.

The rearrangement uses TRBV28 and TRBJ1-5; D is perhaps TRBD1 (6 bases). The V gene lost 3 bases and the J gene lost 5 bases, with 8 bases spanning the gap. The CDR3 consists of 13 residues. Per the germline V gene, CDR1 is MDHEN and CDR2 is SYDVKM. The chain's CDR3 is CASSLDSYQPQHF. The CDR3, as DNA: TGTGCCAGCAGTTTGGACAGCTATCAGCCCCAGCATTTT.

The chain has TRBV7-9 and TRBJ1-1; tentatively, D is TRBD1 (5 bases). CDR1 is SEHNR, CDR2 FQNEAQ, per germline (reference sequence). V was cut by 3 bases and J by 2 bases, with 7 bases left in between. The CDR3 length is 13 residues. Here the CDR3 reads CASSFQGNTEAFF. The CDR3 DNA reads TGTGCCAGCAGCTTCCAGGGAAACACTGAAGCTTTCTTT.

This chain uses TRBV6-6 with TRBJ2-7; D is perhaps TRBD2 (5 bases). Germline CDR1 MNHNY, CDR2 SVGAGI (reference sequence). The V gene lost 3 bases and the J gene lost 1 base, with 13 bases spanning the gap. There are 15 residues in the CDR3. The CDR3 DNA follows: TGTGCCAGCAGTTATGGGAGCTTCCTATCCTACGAGCAGTACTTC. Amino acids: CASSYGSFLSYEQYF.

Only one count was recorded for this clone. CDR3 protein: CASSLGSAGVQFF. CDR3 DNA: TGTGCCAGCAGCTTGGGCTCGGCGGGAGTGCAGTTCTTC. The gene calls are TRBV7-9 and TRBJ2-1, with 7 bases fitting TRBD2. The CDR3 is 13 residues long. Germline V gives CDR1 SEHNR, CDR2 FQNEAQ (reference sequence). Unmatched junction bases numbered 8, after V lost 3 bases and J lost 12 bases.

The chain has TRBV5-1 and TRBJ2-7, with 9 positions matching TRBD1. CDR3 length: 16 amino acids. V shed 2 bases and J 5 bases; nucleotides not matched to a gene: 11. The germline V gene encodes CDR1 SGHRS and CDR2 YFSETQ. In nucleotides, the CDR3 is TGCGCCAGCAGCTTAACCGGGACAGGGTATATCCACGAGCAGTACTTC. Its protein product is CASSLTGTGYIHEQYF.

The CDR3 DNA reads as TGTGCCAGCAGCGCACGACAGGGGACTAGCGGGAGGGTAGAGACCCAGTACTTC. Protein product: CASSARQGTSGRVETQYF. The V and J genes are TRBV9 and TRBJ2-5; 16 positions match TRBD2. The V gene's germline CDR1 is SGDLS and CDR2 YYNGEE. V dropped 3 bases and J dropped 4; count of bases not matched to a gene: 9. CDR3 length: 18 amino acids. The variable domain in full, with the rest retrieved from reference TRBV9 and TRBJ2-5, is DSGVTQTPKHLITATGQRVTLRCSPRSGDLSVYWYQQSLDQGLQFLIQYYNGEERAKGNILERFSAQQFPDLHSELNLSSLELGDSALYFCASSARQGTSGRVETQYFGPGTRLLVL.

The count of this clone is one. The chain recombines TRBV9 with TRBJ2-7; tentatively, D is TRBD2 (5 bases). The CDR3 totals 12 residues. The germline V gene encodes CDR1 SGDLS and CDR2 YYNGEE. Trimming stripped 3 bases from V and 7 bases from J, with 11 bases between. In DNA, the CDR3 is TGTGCCAGCAGCGCCACCGCGGGTGAGCAGTACTTC. This sequence encodes CASSATAGEQYF.

This clone has only one observation. J is TRBJ2-5 and V is TRBV29-1, with D unclear. The end of the DNA fits TRBJ2-7 better, so the J call may be wrong. This CDR3 is 13 amino acids long. The germline gives CDR1 SQVTM, CDR2 ANQGSEA. In DNA form, the CDR3 reads TGCAGCGTTGGTATGGGCGAGCTTTACGAGCAGTACTTC. It yields the protein CSVGMGELYEQYF.

V gene TRBV6-1 combines with J gene TRBJ2-1; no firm D call. From germline, CDR1 is MNHNS and CDR2 SASEGT. The CDR3 runs 16 residues. V was pared by 2 bases and J by 2 bases, with 13 bases between. CDR3 protein: CASSEFEQTPYNEQFF. As DNA, the CDR3 is TGTGCCAGCAGTGAATTTGAACAGACGCCCTACAATGAGCAGTTCTTC.

The chain uses TRBV14 and TRBJ2-3, with D possibly being TRBD2 (5 bases). Trimming removed 1 base at V and 2 bases at J, with 13 bases between. CDR3 length: 16 residues. Germline V CDR1 and CDR2: SGHDN, FVKESK. In nucleotides, the CDR3 is TGTGCCAGCAGCCAAGGGGCTAGCCGCCTCACAGATACGCAGTATTTT. As protein: CASSQGASRLTDTQYF.

V gene TRBV14 combines with J gene TRBJ1-1, with 7 bases that match TRBD1. Germline V gene data show CDR1 as SGHDN and CDR2 as FVKESK. With 3 bases clipped from V and 6 bases from J, the junction kept 4 bases outside the gene matches. The CDR3 runs to 13 residues. CDR3 in amino acids: CASSQIRGAEAFF. The CDR3 DNA reads TGTGCCAGCAGCCAGATCAGGGGGGCTGAAGCTTTCTTT.